The 15 T cell receptor beta chains in this list originate from one sample, sequenced in a study of blood T cell repertoires in COVID-19. Produced via immunoSEQ multiplex PCR; TCRdb's table is partial and in-frame only. There are 100,000 to 150,000 clones in the sample; 90% occur only once, and around 3.8% lies in the top ten. Specimen: peripheral blood. These receptors originate from a man between 50 and 59 years old with active COVID-19.

This rearrangement joins TRBV29-1 to TRBJ1-3; D ambiguous. Trimming took 5 bases from V and 7 from J, leaving 15 bases between them. The germline gives CDR1 SQVTM, CDR2 ANQGSEA. This CDR3 region has 13 residues. As DNA, the CDR3 is TGCAGCGTTTACTTGCCCGGGTTGAACACCATATATTTT. Protein: CSVYLPGLNTIYF.

This chain connects TRBV18 to TRBJ2-5, with unresolved D. CDR1 is KGHSH and CDR2 is LQKENI in the germline V gene. This CDR3 region has 15 residues. V was cut by 3 bases and J by 1 base, with 12 bases left in between. The CDR3 region has the DNA TGTGCCAGCTCACCCCCAGCAGGTACCCAAGAGACCCAGTACTTC. Protein sequence: CASSPPAGTQETQYF.

The chain has TRBV11-2 and TRBJ1-1; 8 bases match TRBD1. Germline V lookup: CDR1 SGHAT, CDR2 FQNNGV. The ends lost 5 bases at V and 4 bases at J; junction bases unmatched: 12. The CDR3 spans 16 residues. CDR3: CASSPSLGQGPTEAFF. The CDR3 DNA sequence: TGTGCCAGCAGCCCATCGCTAGGACAGGGCCCCACTGAAGCTTTCTTT.

This chain joins TRBV27 and TRBJ2-5; TRBD2 matches at 14 bases. Germline CDR1 and CDR2: MNHEY and SMNVEV (reference sequence). The CDR3 is 14 amino acids. V lost 6 bases, J lost 4 bases, and 1 base stayed unmatched. The CDR3 bases are TGTGCCAGCAGAGGACTAGCGGGGGGAGAGACCCAGTACTTC. Translating it yields CASRGLAGGETQYF.

The chain carries TRBV5-6 and TRBJ2-7; 7 bases fit TRBD1. After removal of 4 bases from V and 2 bases from J, the junction contained 6 bases not matched to a gene. The germline V gene encodes CDR1 SGHDT and CDR2 YYEEEE. CDR3 length: 14 amino acids. CDR3 in DNA: TGTGCCAGCAGCGAACAGGGGTCTCCCTACGAGCAGTACTTC. Protein product: CASSEQGSPYEQYF. Using reference TRBV5-6 and TRBJ2-7 for the parts outside the CDR3, the full variable domain is DAGVTQSPTHLIKTRGQQVTLRCSPKSGHDTVSWYQQALGQGPQFIFQYYEEEERQRGNFPDRFSGHQFPNYSSELNVNALLLGDSALYLCASSEQGSPYEQYFGPGTRLTVT.

The CDR3 spells CASSSPGTVASTDTQYF. The CDR3 DNA reads as TGCGCCAGCAGCAGTCCCGGGACAGTGGCCAGCACAGATACGCAGTATTTT. The rearrangement uses TRBV5-1 and TRBJ2-3, with TRBD1 identical over 7 bases. Per the germline V gene, CDR1 is SGHRS and CDR2 is YFSETQ. CDR3 length equals 17 residues. Germline trimming cut 4 bases from V and 0 bases from J; bases unmatched to any gene: 11. The variable domain in full, with the rest retrieved from reference TRBV5-1 and TRBJ2-3, is KAGVTQTPRYLIKTRGQQVTLSCSPISGHRSVSWYQQTPGQGLQFLFEYFSETQRNKGNFPGRFSGRQFSNSRSEMNVSTLELGDSALYLCASSSPGTVASTDTQYFGPGTRLTVL.

The gene calls are TRBV5-5 and TRBJ1-1; D might be TRBD1 (5 bases). This CDR3 contains 14 residues. V lost 0 bases to trimming and J lost 1 base, with 7 bases between them. Germline CDR1 is SGHKS and CDR2 is YYEKEE (reference sequence). CDR3 in DNA: TGTGCCAGCAGCTTGGGGGGCCGGAACACTGAAGCTTTCTTT. The encoded protein is CASSLGGRNTEAFF.

The genes are TRBV6-5 and TRBJ1-6, with TRBD1 matching over 8 bases. CDR3 length: 15 residues. Germline V gives CDR1 MNHEY, CDR2 SVGAGI. The V segment lost 7 bases and the J segment 8 bases; nucleotides outside the gene matches: 10. The CDR3 here is CASNRQGPGDSPLHF. In DNA form, the CDR3 reads TGTGCCAGCAATCGACAGGGGCCAGGGGATTCACCCCTCCACTTT.

This clone was detected only a few times. V gene TRBV18 combines with J gene TRBJ1-1; D remains unclear. The V end was cut by 3 bases, the J end by 0 bases, with 11 bases between. CDR1 and CDR2 from the germline V gene are KGHSH and LQKENI. The CDR3 consists of 15 residues. CDR3 bases: TGTGCCAGCTCACCTGTGCAGGCCATGAACACTGAAGCTTTCTTT. This translates into CASSPVQAMNTEAFF.

In DNA form, the CDR3 reads TGTGCCAGCAGCTTATTTCAGGGGGGCAACTACGAGCAGTACTTC. This sequence encodes CASSLFQGGNYEQYF. V and J are TRBV5-5 and TRBJ2-7; perhaps TRBD1 as D (7 bases). Trimming shortened V by 2 bases and J by 3 bases, and 15 bases separated the two germline ends. CDR1 and CDR2 (germline): SGHKS, YYEKEE (reference sequence). This CDR3 comprises 15 residues.

The chain joins TRBV19 to TRBJ2-1, with a possible D match to TRBD2 (5 bases). The CDR3 is made up of 15 amino acids. Germline CDR1 and CDR2: LNHDA and SQIVND (reference sequence). Between the trimmed V and J ends, which lost 3 bases and 4 bases, there was a span of 13 bases. This chain's CDR3 is CASSMQRGIYNEQFF. The CDR3 DNA reads TGTGCCAGTAGTATGCAGAGAGGGATTTACAATGAGCAGTTCTTC.

The chain has TRBV6-6 and TRBJ1-6; TRBD1 matches 8 bases. J lost 8 bases, V lost 4 bases, and 7 bases had no gene match. The germline V gene encodes CDR1 MNHNY and CDR2 SVGAGI (reference sequence). This CDR3 is built from 15 residues. The CDR3 is CASSSGGRSDSPLHF. CDR3 nucleotides: TGTGCCAGCAGTTCAGGGGGCAGATCGGATTCACCCCTCCACTTT.

The chain links TRBV23-1 to TRBJ2-7, with 9 bases identical to TRBD1. TRBV23-1 is given ORF status, its function remaining uncertain. This CDR3 has 10 amino acids. With V trimmed by 7 bases and J by 11 bases, 3 bases remained unmatched. CDR3 loop: CASIQGAKYV. The CDR3 DNA reads TGCGCCAGCATACAGGGGGCAAAGTACGTC.

The chain has TRBV9 and TRBJ2-5; TRBD2 aligns across 10 bases. This CDR3 contains 16 residues. V dropped 0 bases and J dropped 4; count of bases not matched to a gene: 6. From germline, CDR1 is SGDLS and CDR2 YYNGEE. The CDR3 sequence is CASSVGTSGVRETQYF. For the CDR3, the DNA is TGTGCCAGCAGCGTAGGAACTAGCGGGGTGCGAGAGACCCAGTACTTC.

CDR3 coding DNA: TGTGCCAGCAGCTTACCTCCGACAGGAAACACCGGGGAGCTGTTTTTT. Protein product: CASSLPPTGNTGELFF. The V call is TRBV9, the J call TRBJ2-2; D might be TRBD1 (6 bases). The CDR3 is 16 amino acids. V lost 4 bases to trimming and J lost 2 bases, with 15 bases between them. CDR1 and CDR2 from the germline V gene are SGDLS and YYNGEE.